These T cell receptor beta chains were read from a single sample in a study of CD8+CD57+ T cells in acquired aplastic anemia. TCRdb re-called the reads with MiXCR, one entry per CDR3 protein. The data hold 100,000 to 150,000 distinct CDR3 sequences, with 48% observed a single time. The source material was sorted CD4+, CD8+, or CD8+CD57+ T cells (not recorded which) from PBMCs. The source of these receptors is a human donor in good health, serving as a control. Each CDR3 is given with its conserved first and last residue. A D gene is named only where the DNA matches it firmly. Size is omitted from some rows. Given values are once, few, many or a class for expanded clones.

V: TRBV10-3; size: NA; J: TRBJ1-1; D: NA; DNA: TGTGCCATCAGTGACCCGACAGGGAACACTGAAGCTTTCTTT; CDR3: CAISDPTGNTEAFF
V: TRBV6-2/TRBV6-3; size: many; J: TRBJ1-5; D: NA; DNA: TGTGCCAGCAGTTATGTGCAAAGGGGTCAGCCCCAGCATTTT; CDR3: CASSYVQRGQPQHF
V: TRBV20-1; size: NA; J: TRBJ2-5; D: NA; DNA: TGCAGTGCTGGCGGGGCAGGGAGTCCAGAGACCCAGTACTTC; CDR3: CSAGGAGSPETQYF
V: TRBV25-1; size: NA; J: TRBJ1-2; D: NA; DNA: TGTGCCAGCAGCGAAAGGGGTGGCTACACCTTC; CDR3: CASSERGGYTF
V: TRBV5-1; size: NA; J: TRBJ1-1; D: TRBD1; DNA: TGCGCCAGCAGTCCCCGACAGGGTACCATGAACACTGAAGCTTTCTTT; CDR3: CASSPRQGTMNTEAFF
V: TRBV9; size: many; J: TRBJ1-5; D: NA; DNA: TGTGCCAGCAGCGTCGGCAGCCTAACCAATCAGCCCCAGCATTTT; CDR3: CASSVGSLTNQPQHF
V: TRBV25-1; size: once; J: TRBJ1-5; D: NA; DNA: TGTGCCAGCAGTGATTCAGGGCTACGTCAGCCCCAGCATTTT; CDR3: CASSDSGLRQPQHF
V: TRBV27; size: NA; J: TRBJ2-2; D: TRBD1; DNA: TGTGCCAGCAGTCCACCAAGGGACAGGGTGAACACCGGGGAGCTGTTTTTT; CDR3: CASSPPRDRVNTGELFF
V: TRBV5-1; size: NA; J: TRBJ2-7; D: TRBD1; DNA: TGCGCCAGCAGCAGCCGGGACAGGAACTACGAGCAGTACTTC; CDR3: CASSSRDRNYEQYF
V: TRBV19; size: NA; J: TRBJ2-5; D: NA; DNA: TGTGCCAGTAGTGTGGGGACAGAGACCCAGTACTTC; CDR3: CASSVGTETQYF
V: TRBV10-2; size: NA; J: TRBJ2-7; D: TRBD1; DNA: TGCGCCAGCAGTGAGGTGACAGGGGGCACTATCTACGAGCAGTACTTC; CDR3: CASSEVTGGTIYEQYF
V: TRBV12-3/TRBV12-4; size: many; J: TRBJ2-5; D: TRBD2; DNA: TGTGCCAGCAGCCCGAGCGGGAGAGACGGAGAGACCCAGTACTTC; CDR3: CASSPSGRDGETQYF
V: TRBV20-1; size: many; J: TRBJ2-7; D: NA; DNA: TGCAGTGCACCCGGCCCTATCACCTACGAGCAGTACTTC; CDR3: CSAPGPITYEQYF
V: TRBV2; size: few; J: TRBJ1-2; D: TRBD1; DNA: TGTGCCAGCAGTGACCCCCCGGGACAGGGAAGTAGTGGCTACACCTTC; CDR3: CASSDPPGQGSSGYTF
V: TRBV5-8; size: many; J: TRBJ2-2; D: NA; DNA: TGTGCCAGCAGCTTGGAACAGTACACCGGGGAGCTGTTTTTT; CDR3: CASSLEQYTGELFF
V: TRBV3-1; size: many; J: TRBJ2-1; D: NA; DNA: TGTGCCAGCAGCCAGGGTCAGGGTCCCTACAATGAGCAGTTCTTC; CDR3: CASSQGQGPYNEQFF
V: TRBV19; size: many; J: TRBJ1-2; D: TRBD1; DNA: TGTGCCAGTACAGACAGGGGCGGCCCCTATGGCTACACCTTC; CDR3: CASTDRGGPYGYTF